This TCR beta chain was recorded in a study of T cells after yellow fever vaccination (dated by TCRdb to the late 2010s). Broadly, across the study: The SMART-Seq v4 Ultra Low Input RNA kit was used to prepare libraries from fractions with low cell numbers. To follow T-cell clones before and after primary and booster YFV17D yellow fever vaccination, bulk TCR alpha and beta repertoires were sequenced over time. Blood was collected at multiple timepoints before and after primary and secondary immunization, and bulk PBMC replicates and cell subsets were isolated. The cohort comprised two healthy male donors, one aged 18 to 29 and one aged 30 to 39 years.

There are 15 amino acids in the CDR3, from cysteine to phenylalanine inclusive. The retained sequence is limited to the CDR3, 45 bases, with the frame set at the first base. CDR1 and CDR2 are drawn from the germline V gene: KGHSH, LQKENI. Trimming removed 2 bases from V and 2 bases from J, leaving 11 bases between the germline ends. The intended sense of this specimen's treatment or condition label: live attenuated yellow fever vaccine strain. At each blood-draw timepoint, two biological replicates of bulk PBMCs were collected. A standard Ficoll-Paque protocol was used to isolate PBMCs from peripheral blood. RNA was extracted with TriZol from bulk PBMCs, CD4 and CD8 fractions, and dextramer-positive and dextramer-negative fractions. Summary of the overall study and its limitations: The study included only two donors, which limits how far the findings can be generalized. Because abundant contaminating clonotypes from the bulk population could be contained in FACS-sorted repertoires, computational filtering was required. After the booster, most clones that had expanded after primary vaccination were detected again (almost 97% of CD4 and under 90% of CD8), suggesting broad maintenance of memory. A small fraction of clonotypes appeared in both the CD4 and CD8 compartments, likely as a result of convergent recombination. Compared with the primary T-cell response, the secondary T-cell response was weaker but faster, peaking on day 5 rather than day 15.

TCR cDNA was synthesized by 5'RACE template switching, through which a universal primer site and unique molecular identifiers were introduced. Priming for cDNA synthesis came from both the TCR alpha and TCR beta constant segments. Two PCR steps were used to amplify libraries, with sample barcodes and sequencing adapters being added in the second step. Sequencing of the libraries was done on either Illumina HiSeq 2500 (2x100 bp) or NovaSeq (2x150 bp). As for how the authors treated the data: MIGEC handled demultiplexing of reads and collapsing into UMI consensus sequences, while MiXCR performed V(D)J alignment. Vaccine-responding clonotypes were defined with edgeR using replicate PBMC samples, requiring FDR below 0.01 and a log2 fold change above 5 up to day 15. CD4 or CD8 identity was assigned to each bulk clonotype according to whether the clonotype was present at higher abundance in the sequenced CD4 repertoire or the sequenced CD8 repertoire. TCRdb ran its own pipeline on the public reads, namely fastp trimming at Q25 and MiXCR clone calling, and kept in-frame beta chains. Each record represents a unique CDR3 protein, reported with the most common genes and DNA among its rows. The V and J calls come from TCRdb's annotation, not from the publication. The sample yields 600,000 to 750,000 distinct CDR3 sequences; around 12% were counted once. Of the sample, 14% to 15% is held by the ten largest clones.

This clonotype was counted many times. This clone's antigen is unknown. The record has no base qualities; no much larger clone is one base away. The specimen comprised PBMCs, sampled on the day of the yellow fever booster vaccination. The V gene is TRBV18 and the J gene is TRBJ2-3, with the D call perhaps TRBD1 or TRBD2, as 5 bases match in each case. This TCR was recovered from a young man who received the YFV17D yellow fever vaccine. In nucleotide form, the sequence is TGTGCCAGCTCACCATCCCGGGACCACACAGATACGCAGTATTTT. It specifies CASSPSRDHTDTQYF.